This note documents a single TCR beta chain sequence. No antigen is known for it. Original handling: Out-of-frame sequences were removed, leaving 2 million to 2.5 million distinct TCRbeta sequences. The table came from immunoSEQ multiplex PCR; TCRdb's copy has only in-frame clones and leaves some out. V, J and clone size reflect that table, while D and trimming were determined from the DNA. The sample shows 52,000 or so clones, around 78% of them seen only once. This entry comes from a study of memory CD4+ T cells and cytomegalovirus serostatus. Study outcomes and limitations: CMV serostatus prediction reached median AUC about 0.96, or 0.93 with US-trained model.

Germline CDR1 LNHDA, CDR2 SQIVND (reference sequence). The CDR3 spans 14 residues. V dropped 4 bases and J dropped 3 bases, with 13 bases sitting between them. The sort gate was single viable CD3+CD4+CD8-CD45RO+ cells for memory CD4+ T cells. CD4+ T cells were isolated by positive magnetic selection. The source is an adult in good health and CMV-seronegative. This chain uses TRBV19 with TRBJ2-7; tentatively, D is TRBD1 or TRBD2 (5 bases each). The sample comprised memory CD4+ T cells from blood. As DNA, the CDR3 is TGTGCCAGTAGTAGGGGGTGGCAGGGCTACGAGCAGTACTTC. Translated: CASSRGWQGYEQYF.